The present TCR beta chain was sequenced within a study of blood T cells in healthy people across ages. Caucasian individuals from Russia who were healthy and aged 6 to 90 acted as donors. To note about this clonotype: The antigen is not known.

V was cut by 0 bases and J by 5 bases, with 10 bases left in between. The length of the CDR3 is 14 residues. Germline lookup yields CDR1 LNHNV and CDR2 YYDKDF (reference sequence). Study-wide results and caveats: Across the age range, TCR beta diversity per million T cells fell in a roughly linear way. Comparison with aged donors showed that long-lived donors had more naive CD4+ cells and higher diversity.

Next came a second PCR, run for about 7 to 12 cycles, which used a sample-barcoded 5' primer along with a J-beta primer mix. A template-switch adaptor that had 12 random nucleotides put a tag on each cDNA molecule. MiXCR, run by TCRdb on the 5' RACE reads, gives a single entry per CDR3 protein. The profile shows 750,000 to 950,000 distinct CDR3 sequences, 40% to 65% of them singletons. This clonotype was obtained from a man older than 75 in good health. Sequenced sample: blood. The chain links TRBV15 to TRBJ1-1; unclear D gene. In nucleotides, the CDR3 is TGTGCCACCAGCAGAGATAGAAGGAGGACTGAAGCTTTCTTT. Translation: CATSRDRRRTEAFF.